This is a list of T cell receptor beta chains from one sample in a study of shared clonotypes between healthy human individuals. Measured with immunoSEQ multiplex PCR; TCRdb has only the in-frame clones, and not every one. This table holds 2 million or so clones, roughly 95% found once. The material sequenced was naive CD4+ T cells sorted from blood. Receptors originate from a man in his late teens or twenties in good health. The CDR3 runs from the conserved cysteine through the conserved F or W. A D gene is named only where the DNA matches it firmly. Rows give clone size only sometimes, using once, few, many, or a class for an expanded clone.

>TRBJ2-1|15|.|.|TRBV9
CASSVGSGSYNEQFF
TGTGCCAGCAGCGTAGGCAGCGGGTCCTACAATGAGCAGTTCTTC
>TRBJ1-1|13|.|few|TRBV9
CASKSGPGTEAFF
TGTGCCAGTAAATCGGGGCCAGGGACTGAAGCTTTCTTT
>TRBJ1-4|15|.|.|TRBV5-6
CASSFIGFQGEKLFF
TGTGCCAGCAGCTTTATTGGGTTTCAAGGGGAAAAACTGTTTTTT
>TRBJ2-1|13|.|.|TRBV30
CAWSVSGYDEQFF
TGTGCCTGGAGTGTTTCAGGTTATGATGAGCAGTTCTTC
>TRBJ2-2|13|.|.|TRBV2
CASSVHNTGELFF
TGTGCCAGCAGTGTCCACAACACCGGGGAGCTGTTTTTT
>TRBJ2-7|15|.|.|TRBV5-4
CASSRAGALSYEQYF
TGTGCCAGCAGTAGGGCGGGGGCCCTCTCCTACGAGCAGTACTTC
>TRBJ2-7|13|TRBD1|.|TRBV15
CAASPDRGYEQYF
TGTGCCGCATCCCCTGACAGGGGCTACGAGCAGTACTTC
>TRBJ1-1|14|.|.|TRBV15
CATSREQGNTEAFF
TGTGCCACCAGCAGAGAGCAGGGGAACACTGAAGCTTTCTTT
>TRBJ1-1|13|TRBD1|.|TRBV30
CAWSPSAAGGAFF
TGTGCCTGGAGTCCCTCGGCTGCAGGGGGGGCTTTCTTT
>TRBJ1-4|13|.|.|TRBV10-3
CAISDGRDEKLFF
TGTGCCATCAGTGATGGTCGTGATGAAAAACTGTTTTTT
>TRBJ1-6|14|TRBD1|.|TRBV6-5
CASSRQGVNSPLHF
TGTGCCAGCAGTCGACAGGGGGTCAATTCACCCCTCCACTTT
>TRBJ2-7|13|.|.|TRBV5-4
CASSTDTSYEQYF
TGTGCCAGCAGCACCGACACTTCCTACGAGCAGTACTTC
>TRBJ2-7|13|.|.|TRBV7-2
CASSLAVAYEQYF
TGTGCCAGCAGCTTAGCTGTCGCCTACGAGCAGTACTTC
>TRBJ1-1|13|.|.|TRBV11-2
CASRQASNTEAFF
TGTGCCAGCAGACAGGCCTCGAACACTGAAGCTTTCTTT
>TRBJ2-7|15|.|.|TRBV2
CASSVGRGLDYEQYF
TGTGCCAGCAGTGTGGGCCGGGGCCTAGACTACGAGCAGTACTTC
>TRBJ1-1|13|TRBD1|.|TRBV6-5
CASSNRGNTEAFF
TGTGCCAGCAGTAACAGGGGTAACACTGAAGCTTTCTTT
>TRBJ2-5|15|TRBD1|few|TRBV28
CASRDWTGSSKTQYF
TGTGCCAGCAGAGATTGGACAGGGTCTAGTAAGACCCAGTACTTC
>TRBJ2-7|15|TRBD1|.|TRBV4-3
CASSQGTGVYYEQYF
TGCGCCAGCAGCCAAGGGACAGGGGTCTACTACGAGCAGTACTTC
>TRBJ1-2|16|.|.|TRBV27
CASLPRNREGFYGYTF
TGTGCCAGCCTCCCTCGGAACAGGGAGGGGTTCTATGGCTACACCTTC
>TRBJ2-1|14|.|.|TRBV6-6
CASSSRQFYNEQFF
TGTGCCAGCAGTTCACGACAGTTCTACAATGAGCAGTTCTTC
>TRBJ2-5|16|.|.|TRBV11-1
CASSFAGVGFQETQYF
TGTGCCAGCAGCTTCGCCGGGGTAGGCTTTCAGGAGACCCAGTACTTC
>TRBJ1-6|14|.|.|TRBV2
CASSGGVLSSPLHF
TGTGCCAGCAGTGGAGGGGTTTTAAGTTCACCCCTCCACTTT
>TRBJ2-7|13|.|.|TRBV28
CASRAPKFQVLYF
TGTGCCAGCAGGGCCCCGAAGTTCCAAGTTCTGTACTTC
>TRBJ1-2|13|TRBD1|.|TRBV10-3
CAISDGRGPGYTF
TGTGCCATCAGTGACGGCAGGGGGCCCGGCTACACCTTC
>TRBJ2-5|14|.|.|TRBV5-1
CASSSPQIQETQYF
TGCGCCAGCAGCTCGCCACAGATACAAGAGACCCAGTACTTC
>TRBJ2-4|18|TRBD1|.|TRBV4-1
CASSSPDRGLLAKNIQYF
TGCGCCAGCAGCTCCCCCGACAGGGGGCTACTAGCCAAAAACATTCAGTACTTC
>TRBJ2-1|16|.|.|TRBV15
CATSREQLSAYNEQFF
TGTGCCACCAGCAGAGAACAACTCTCTGCCTACAATGAGCAGTTCTTC
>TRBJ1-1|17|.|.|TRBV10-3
CAISEKRAGVLNTEAFF
TGTGCCATCAGTGAAAAGAGGGCAGGGGTGTTGAACACTGAAGCTTTCTTT
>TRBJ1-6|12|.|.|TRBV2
CASGRINSPLHF
TGTGCCTCAGGCAGGATAAATTCACCCCTCCACTTT
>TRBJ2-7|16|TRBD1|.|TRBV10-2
CASSSSGQGRNYEQYF
TGCGCCAGCAGTTCCTCGGGACAGGGGCGCAACTACGAGCAGTACTTC
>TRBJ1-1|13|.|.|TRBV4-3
CASSQTGNTEAFF
TGCGCCAGCAGCCAGACAGGCAACACTGAAGCTTTCTTT
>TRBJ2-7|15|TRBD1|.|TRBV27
CASSSLDRGSYEQYF
TGTGCCAGCAGTTCCCTGGACAGGGGCTCCTACGAGCAGTACTTC
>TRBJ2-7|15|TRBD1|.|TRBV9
CASSAGQGSYYEQYF
TGTGCCAGCAGCGCGGGACAGGGGTCCTACTACGAGCAGTACTTC
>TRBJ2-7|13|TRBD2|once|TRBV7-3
CASSRTSSHEQYF
TGTGCCAGCAGCCGGACTAGCTCACACGAGCAGTACTTC
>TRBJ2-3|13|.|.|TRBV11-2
CASTPGVADTQYF
TGTGCCAGCACCCCCGGGGTGGCAGATACGCAGTATTTT
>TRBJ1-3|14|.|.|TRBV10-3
CAISESGEGNTIYF
TGTGCCATCAGTGAAAGTGGTGAGGGAAACACCATATATTTT